Sequencing of this T cell receptor beta chain was carried out in a study of T cells in Graves' hyperthyroidism and ophthalmopathy. Diagnostic assessment was based on clinical symptoms, serum thyroxine and TRAb, thyroid ultrasound and orbital computed tomography. Source material for PBMCs was less than 12 ml fresh peripheral blood. Amplified regions were TCR beta CDR3 sequences from RNA transcripts. TCR CDR3 underwent first-round RT-PCR with the HTBI primer set. Each CDR3 protein is one row after TCRdb ran MiXCR on the multiplex PCR reads. The sample shows over 400,000 distinct CDR3 sequences, 14% to 15% of them seen only once. The CDR3 length is 14 residues. Germline lookup yields CDR1 SGHRS and CDR2 YFSETQ. V lost 7 bases and J lost 4; bases outside the gene matches: 8. This clonotype was counted ten times or more. No antigen is known for it. Notes on the study in general: The model's output predicted ophthalmopathy at a median of roughly 6 months prior to onset. Separating ophthalmopathy from stable hyperthyroidism was achieved by a 13 V-J model.

The sequenced sample was blood. The source of this sequence is a man aged 18 to 35 with Graves' ophthalmopathy. V and J are TRBV5-1 and TRBJ2-1, with TRBD1 matching over 7 bases. Written as DNA, the CDR3 is TGCGCCAGCGGTAGGACAGGTTCTTACAATGAGCAGTTCTTC. This encodes CASGRTGSYNEQFF.